One and the same sample provided the 21 T cell receptor beta chains below, sequenced in a study of PD-L1 blockade in urothelial cancer. The data were produced by immunoSEQ multiplex PCR, yet TCRdb's version contains in-frame clones alone and is incomplete. The sample lists 85,000 to 100,000 clones, around 86% occurring once. Stated time point: pretreatment peripheral blood. Specimen: PBMCs, collected around atezolizumab (anti-PD-L1) treatment. These receptors all stem from a man between 60 and 75 years old with urothelial cancer.

The chain couples TRBV9 to TRBJ1-3; D gene uncertain. Per the germline V gene, CDR1 is SGDLS and CDR2 is YYNGEE. CDR3 size: 15 residues. V lost 0 bases and J lost 6, with 13 bases in between. The CDR3 coding sequence is TGTGCCAGCAGCGTAGGTTATGGCAGCGAAAACACCATATATTTT. Protein: CASSVGYGSENTIYF.

The chain links TRBV4-3 to TRBJ2-6, with D unclear. CDR1 is LGHNA and CDR2 is YSLEER in the germline V gene. The CDR3 runs to 14 residues. V was shortened by 1 base and J by 7 bases, with 8 bases between the two germline ends. The CDR3 here is CASSQVGEANVLTF. The CDR3 region has the DNA TGCGCCAGCAGCCAAGTTGGAGAAGCCAACGTCCTGACTTTC.

This chain uses TRBV5-1 with TRBJ2-3; TRBD2 is a possible D gene (6 bases). With 1 base removed from V and 2 bases from J, the gap between germline ends came to 11 bases. Per the germline V gene, CDR1 is SGHRS and CDR2 is YFSETQ. The CDR3 has 15 residues. CDR3 protein: CASSLIADPTDTQYF. CDR3 nucleotides: TGCGCCAGCAGCTTGATAGCGGACCCCACAGATACGCAGTATTTT.

The rearrangement joins TRBV11-3 to TRBJ2-3, with 7 bases matching TRBD2. Germline V gene data show CDR1 as SGHNT and CDR2 as YENEEA. The CDR3 consists of 16 residues. The V and J ends lost 1 base and 5 bases, in that order; junction bases with no gene match: 9. Written as DNA, the CDR3 is TGTGCCAGCAGCTTAGTTTCGTGGGGGGGAGAAGATACGCAGTATTTT. Translating it yields CASSLVSWGGEDTQYF.

The chain links TRBV14 to TRBJ2-1, with 11 bases fitting TRBD2. J lost 7 bases, V lost 4 bases, and 6 bases had no gene match. The CDR3 is made up of 15 amino acids. The germline V gene encodes CDR1 SGHDN and CDR2 FVKESK. CDR3 amino acids: CASSLPLAGGNEQFF. In DNA, the CDR3 is TGTGCCAGCAGCCTACCCCTAGCGGGGGGAAATGAGCAGTTCTTC.

The V call is TRBV27, the J call TRBJ2-7, with D perhaps TRBD1 (5 bases). Trimming removed 2 bases from V and 4 bases from J, with 12 bases in between. The germline V gene has CDR1 MNHEY and CDR2 SMNVEV (reference sequence). This CDR3 is built from 14 residues. The CDR3 sequence: CASSLIGATYEQYF. CDR3 in DNA: TGTGCCAGCAGTTTAATAGGGGCCACATACGAGCAGTACTTC.

This chain links TRBV15 with TRBJ2-7; D is uncertain. In germline, CDR1 is LNHNV, CDR2 YYDKDF (reference sequence). This CDR3 has 13 amino acids. Trimming pared 1 base from V and 3 bases from J, leaving 7 bases between. CDR3 amino acids: CATSRVSFYEQYF. DNA of the CDR3: TGTGCCACCAGCAGAGTATCGTTCTACGAGCAGTACTTC.

J is TRBJ2-2 and V is TRBV19; the match to TRBD2 covers 7 bases. After removal of 2 bases from V and 6 bases from J, the junction contained 9 bases not matched to a gene. The CDR3 runs 16 residues. Germline V gene sequence: CDR1 LNHDA, CDR2 SQIVND (reference sequence). In DNA form, the CDR3 reads TGTGCCAGTAGTATATCAACCGGGGGGTTATCCGGGGAGCTGTTTTTT. Protein product: CASSISTGGLSGELFF.

The chain has TRBV10-3 and TRBJ1-2, with TRBD1 identical over 8 bases. V lost 6 bases, J lost 0 bases, and 6 bases stayed unmatched. The CDR3 runs 15 residues. Germline V gene data show CDR1 as ENHRY and CDR2 as SYGVKD. Written as DNA, the CDR3 is TGTGCCATCAGACCTGGACAGGGAGCTAACTATGGCTACACCTTC. This sequence encodes CAIRPGQGANYGYTF.

Here the CDR3 reads CASSQAVAEGNQPQHF. The CDR3 nucleotides read TGCGCCAGCAGCCAAGCGGTAGCGGAAGGCAATCAGCCCCAGCATTTT. This chain joins TRBV4-1 and TRBJ1-5; D is uncertain. The CDR3 consists of 16 residues. CDR1 is MGHRA, CDR2 YSYEKL, per germline. V was cut by 1 base and J by 2 bases, with 12 bases left in between.

Points on this clone: The sample has other DNA sequences that encode this CDR3 too. The chain uses TRBV7-3 and TRBJ2-3; 8 nucleotides align to TRBD2. The ends lost 0 bases at V and 3 bases at J; junction bases unmatched: 2. The V gene's germline CDR1 is SGHTA and CDR2 FQGTGA. CDR3 size: 15 residues. The CDR3 reads CASSLTSGETDTQYF. The CDR3 DNA follows: TGTGCCAGCAGCTTAACTAGCGGGGAAACAGATACGCAGTATTTT.

The V call is TRBV14, the J call TRBJ1-1; D possibly corresponds to TRBD1 (6 bases). Germline V CDR1 and CDR2: SGHDN, FVKESK. The CDR3 loop spans 14 amino acids. Trimming pared 5 bases from V and 5 bases from J, leaving 15 bases between. The DNA for the CDR3 is TGTGCCAGCAGCATTACAGGGAGAGGGACTGAAGCTTTCTTT. Residues: CASSITGRGTEAFF. The variable domain in full, with the rest retrieved from reference TRBV14 and TRBJ1-1, is EAGVTQFPSHSVIEKGQTVTLRCDPISGHDNLYWYRRVMGKEIKFLLHFVKESKQDESGMPNNRFLAERTGGTYSTLKVQPAELEDSGVYFCASSITGRGTEAFFGQGTRLTVV.

V and J are TRBV5-1 and TRBJ1-2, with D maybe TRBD1 (5 bases). The CDR3 covers 15 residues. Germline CDR1 reads SGHRS; CDR2 reads YFSETQ. V was trimmed by 3 bases and J by 4 bases, leaving 16 bases between them. DNA for the CDR3: TGCGCCAGCAGCTCACAGGCCCGCTCGGGCTATGGCTACACCTTC. This translates into CASSSQARSGYGYTF.

This chain uses TRBV29-1 with TRBJ2-2, with TRBD1 matching over 9 bases. Losses at the gene ends were 7 bases for V and 3 bases for J; bases not matched to a gene: 6. This CDR3 region has 14 residues. Germline assignment: CDR1 SQVTM and CDR2 ANQGSEA. The CDR3 reads CSAPTGGYTGELFF. The CDR3 DNA reads as TGCAGCGCCCCAACAGGGGGCTACACCGGGGAGCTGTTTTTT.

The gene calls are TRBV9 and TRBJ2-1; TRBD2 matches at 8 bases. Trimming cost V 0 bases and J 4 bases; bases outside gene matches: 9. Germline CDR1 and CDR2: SGDLS and YYNGEE. This CDR3 region has 17 residues. DNA of the CDR3: TGTGCCAGCAGCGTAGGGACTAGCCCTACTCTTTACAATGAGCAGTTCTTC. Amino acid sequence: CASSVGTSPTLYNEQFF.

The V call is TRBV5-1, the J call TRBJ1-1, with TRBD1 matching over 9 bases. The V segment lost 1 base and the J segment 1 base; nucleotides outside the gene matches: 5. Germline loops: CDR1 SGHRS, CDR2 YFSETQ. The CDR3 runs 16 residues. CDR3: CASSLRTGAKNTEAFF. The CDR3 region has the DNA TGCGCCAGCAGCTTGAGGACAGGGGCAAAGAACACTGAAGCTTTCTTT.

The chain carries TRBV7-9 and TRBJ2-5; 7 bases align to TRBD1. The V segment lost 4 bases and the J segment 3 bases; nucleotides outside the gene matches: 5. Looked up from germline, CDR1 is SEHNR and CDR2 is FQNEAQ (reference sequence). The CDR3 totals 14 residues. This CDR3 is CASSSSGTEETQYF. The CDR3 DNA is TGTGCCAGCAGCTCATCCGGGACAGAAGAGACCCAGTACTTC.

The V gene is TRBV19, the J gene TRBJ1-1; 8 bases align to TRBD1. With 6 bases clipped from V and 3 bases from J, the junction kept 3 bases outside the gene matches. Germline loops: CDR1 LNHDA, CDR2 SQIVND (reference sequence). The CDR3 consists of 13 residues. The CDR3: CASSAQGDTEAFF. For the CDR3, the DNA is TGTGCCAGTAGCGCACAGGGGGACACTGAAGCTTTCTTT.

The chain employs TRBV5-1 and TRBJ2-1; TRBD2 agrees at 9 bases. Germline CDR1 is SGHRS and CDR2 is YFSETQ. With 0 bases clipped from V and 2 bases from J, the junction kept 6 bases outside the gene matches. The CDR3 covers 17 residues. CDR3 residues: CASSLALAGAAYNEQFF. In DNA, the CDR3 is TGCGCCAGCAGCTTGGCATTAGCGGGGGCCGCCTACAATGAGCAGTTCTTC.

This chain uses TRBV28 with TRBJ2-1; 10 nucleotides agree with TRBD1. The CDR3 is 14 residues long. J lost 10 bases, V lost 6 bases, and 9 bases had no gene match. Germline values: CDR1 MDHEN, CDR2 SYDVKM. The DNA of the CDR3 is TGTGCCAGCAGGGACAGGGGGAGAATTGGGGAGCAGTTCTTC. Translation: CASRDRGRIGEQFF.

The chain joins TRBV5-1 to TRBJ2-7; 10 bases line up with TRBD1. CDR1 is SGHRS, CDR2 YFSETQ, per germline. J was trimmed by 2 bases and V by 3 bases; bases with no gene match: 2. This CDR3 comprises 14 residues. The CDR3 sequence: CASSSGQGAYEQYF. DNA of the CDR3: TGCGCCAGCAGCTCAGGACAGGGGGCCTACGAGCAGTACTTC.